Described below is a single TCR beta chain sequence and its context. The CDR3 sequence is 16 residues long. Trimming cost V 6 bases and J 4 bases; bases outside gene matches: 10. CDR1 SGHRS and CDR2 YFSETQ come from the germline V gene. Separate cDNA molecules received unique molecular identifiers, which the library attached to them. TCRdb reprocessed the 5' RACE reads with MiXCR, giving one entry per CDR3 protein. The sample lists roughly 120,000 distinct CDR3 sequences; around 20% were seen once. Total RNA extraction was carried out from unfractionated whole blood. This sample stems from a study of human T cells and chemical hapten exposure.

The sequence derives from a human donor in good health. This chain joins TRBV5-1 and TRBJ2-3; 11 nucleotides agree with TRBD2. The CDR3 sequence is CASNPSSGRWSDTQYF. DNA of the CDR3: TGCGCCAGCAACCCGTCTAGCGGGAGGTGGTCAGATACGCAGTATTTT.